The entry below describes one T cell receptor (beta chain). This specimen belongs to a study of CD8 T cells in ankylosing spondylitis. MiXCR was run by TCRdb on the 5' RACE reads, yielding one entry per CDR3 protein. The sample includes about 310,000 distinct CDR3 sequences, about a fifth of them seen just once. CDR1 is SGDLS, CDR2 YYNGEE, per germline. Trimming removed 0 bases from V and 8 bases from J, with 17 bases in between. The CDR3 is 15 residues long. The chain is built from TRBV9 and TRBJ1-2; no definite D call. This sequence was found in a female donor with ankylosing spondylitis or in good health (not recorded which). Source material: blood, either unsorted or a sorted T cell fraction (not recorded which). In DNA, the CDR3 is TGTGCCAGCAGCGTAGTGTCGGGAAGGGCGGGCGGCTACACCTTC. Its translation is CASSVVSGRAGGYTF. Full variable domain (outside the CDR3, taken from reference TRBV9 and TRBJ1-2): DSGVTQTPKHLITATGQRVTLRCSPRSGDLSVYWYQQSLDQGLQFLIQYYNGEERAKGNILERFSAQQFPDLHSELNLSSLELGDSALYFCASSVVSGRAGGYTFGSGTRLTVV.